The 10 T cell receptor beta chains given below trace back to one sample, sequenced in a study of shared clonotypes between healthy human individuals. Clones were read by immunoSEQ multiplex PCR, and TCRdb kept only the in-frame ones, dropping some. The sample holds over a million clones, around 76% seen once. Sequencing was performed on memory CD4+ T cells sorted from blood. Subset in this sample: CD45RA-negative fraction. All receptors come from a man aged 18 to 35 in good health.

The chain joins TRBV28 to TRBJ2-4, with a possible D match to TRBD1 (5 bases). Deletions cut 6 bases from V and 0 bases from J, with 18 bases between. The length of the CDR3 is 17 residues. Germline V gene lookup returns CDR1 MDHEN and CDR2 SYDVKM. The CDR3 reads CASSRRTPLLAKNIQYF. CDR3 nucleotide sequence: TGTGCCAGCAGCCGTCGGACACCACTACTAGCCAAAAACATTCAGTACTTC.

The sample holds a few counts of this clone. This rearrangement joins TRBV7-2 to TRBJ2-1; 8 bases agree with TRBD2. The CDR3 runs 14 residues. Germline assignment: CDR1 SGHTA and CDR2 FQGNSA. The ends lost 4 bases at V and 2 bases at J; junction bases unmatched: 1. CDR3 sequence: CASSWGLAYNEQFF. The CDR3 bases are TGTGCCAGCAGCTGGGGACTAGCCTACAATGAGCAGTTCTTC.

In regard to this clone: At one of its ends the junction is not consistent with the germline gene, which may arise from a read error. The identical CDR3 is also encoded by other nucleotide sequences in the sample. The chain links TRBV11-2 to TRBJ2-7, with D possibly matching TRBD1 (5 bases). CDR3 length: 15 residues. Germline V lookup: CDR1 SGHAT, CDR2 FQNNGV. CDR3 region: CASRAKAGPMGEQYF. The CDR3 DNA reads TGCGCCAGCCGAGCCAAGGCAGGGCCTATGGGGGAGCAGTACTTC.

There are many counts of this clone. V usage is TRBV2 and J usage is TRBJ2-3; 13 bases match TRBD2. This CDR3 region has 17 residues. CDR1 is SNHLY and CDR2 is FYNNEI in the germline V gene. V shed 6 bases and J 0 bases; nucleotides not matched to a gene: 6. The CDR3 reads CASRGTSGIDSTDTQYF. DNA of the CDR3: TGTGCCAGCAGGGGGACTAGCGGGATTGATAGCACAGATACGCAGTATTTT.

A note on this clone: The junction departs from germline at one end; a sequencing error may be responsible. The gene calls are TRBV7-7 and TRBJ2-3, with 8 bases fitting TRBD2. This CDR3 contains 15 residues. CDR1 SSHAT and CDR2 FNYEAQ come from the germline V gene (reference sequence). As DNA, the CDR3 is TGTGCTAGCAGCTTATTAGGGCGGGAGGCAGATACGCAGTATTTT. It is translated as CASSLLGREADTQYF.

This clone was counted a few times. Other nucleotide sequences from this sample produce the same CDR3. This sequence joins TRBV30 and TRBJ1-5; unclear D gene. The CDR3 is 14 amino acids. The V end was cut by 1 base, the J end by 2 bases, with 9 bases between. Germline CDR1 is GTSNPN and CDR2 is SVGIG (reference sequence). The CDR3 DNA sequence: TGTGCCTGGAGTGGTGGGGATGGCAATCAGCCCCAGCATTTT. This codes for CAWSGGDGNQPQHF.

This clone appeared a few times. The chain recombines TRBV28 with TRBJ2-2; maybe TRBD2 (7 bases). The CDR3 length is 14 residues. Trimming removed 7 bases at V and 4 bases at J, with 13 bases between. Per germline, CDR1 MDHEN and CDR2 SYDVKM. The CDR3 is CASIEGGVTGELFF. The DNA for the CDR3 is TGTGCCAGCATCGAAGGGGGGGTCACCGGGGAGCTGTTTTTT.

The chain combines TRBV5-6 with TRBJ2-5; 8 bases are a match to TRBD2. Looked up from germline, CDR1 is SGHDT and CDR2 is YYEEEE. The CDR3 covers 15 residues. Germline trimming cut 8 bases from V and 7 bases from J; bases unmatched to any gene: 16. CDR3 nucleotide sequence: TGTGCCAGTAGTGGGCCACTAGCGGATAGGTTGACCCAGTACTTC. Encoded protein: CASSGPLADRLTQYF.

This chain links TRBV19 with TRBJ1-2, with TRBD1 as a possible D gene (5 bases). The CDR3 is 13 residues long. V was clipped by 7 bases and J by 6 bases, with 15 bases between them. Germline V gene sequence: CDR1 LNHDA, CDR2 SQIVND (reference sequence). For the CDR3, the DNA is TGTGCCAGTAAAGCAGGGACCGGTGATGGCTACACCTTC. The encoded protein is CASKAGTGDGYTF.

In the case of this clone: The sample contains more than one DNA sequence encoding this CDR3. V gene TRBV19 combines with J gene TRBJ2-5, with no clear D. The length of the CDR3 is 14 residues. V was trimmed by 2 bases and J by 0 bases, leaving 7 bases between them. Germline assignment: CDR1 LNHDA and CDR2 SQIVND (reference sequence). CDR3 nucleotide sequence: TGTGCCAGTAGTATAATGGGTAACCAAGAGACCCAGTACTTC. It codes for CASSIMGNQETQYF.